A single sample is the source of the 8 T cell receptor beta chains below, sequenced in a study of cytomegalovirus exposure and HLA in healthy donors. The primer mix had 60 Vbeta and 13 Jbeta primers. The repertoire was sequenced with immunoSEQ multiplex PCR; TCRdb's copy has only in-frame clones and lacks some. The sample has 30,000 to 40,000 clones, 85% to 95% seen once. What was sequenced was PBMCs. Receptors were obtained from a woman aged 18-29 years in good health and CMV-seronegative.

The V call is TRBV27, the J call TRBJ1-1, with D possibly TRBD1 on 6 matching bases. The CDR3 is made up of 16 amino acids. V lost 0 bases and J lost 4, with 15 bases in between. Germline V gives CDR1 MNHEY, CDR2 SMNVEV (reference sequence). CDR3 protein: CASSLSTGGRVTEAFF. The CDR3, as DNA: TGTGCCAGCAGTTTATCGACGGGGGGCAGGGTCACTGAAGCTTTCTTT.

The chain links TRBV28 to TRBJ2-2, with a weak D call TRBD2 (5 bases). Looked up from germline, CDR1 is MDHEN and CDR2 is SYDVKM. Trimming stripped 1 base from V and 6 bases from J, with 12 bases between. The CDR3 contains 15 residues. CDR3 residues: CASSLFSGNAGELFF. CDR3 in DNA: TGTGCCAGCAGTTTATTTTCCGGGAATGCCGGGGAGCTGTTTTTT.

Remarks on this clone: The junction departs from germline at one end; a sequencing error may be responsible. The J gene is TRBJ2-2, the V gene TRBV7-9; 7 bases fit TRBD2. Germline V lookup: CDR1 SEHNR, CDR2 FQNEAQ (reference sequence). The CDR3 totals 16 residues. Here the CDR3 DNA reads TGTTCCAGCAGCTGGTCTAGCGGAGAGAACACCGGGGAGCTGTTTTTT. This codes for CSSSWSSGENTGELFF.

The chain joins TRBV27 to TRBJ1-4; a possible D gene is TRBD1 (6 bases). The V end lost 2 bases, the J end lost 3 bases, and 13 bases lay between the germline ends. The CDR3 runs 16 residues. Germline V lookup: CDR1 MNHEY, CDR2 SMNVEV (reference sequence). CDR3 nucleotides: TGTGCCAGCAGTTTACAGTTGGGGGCGGCTAATGAAAAACTGTTTTTT. Encoded protein: CASSLQLGAANEKLFF.

This clone was observed a single time. The V call is TRBV7-2, the J call TRBJ1-2, with D possibly being TRBD1 (5 bases). This CDR3 contains 14 residues. Trimming took off 0 bases at V and 4 bases at J, with 9 bases between the two ends. Germline values: CDR1 SGHTA, CDR2 FQGNSA. Here the CDR3 DNA reads TGTGCCAGCAGCTTAGCAGGGGCTAGCTATGGCTACACCTTC. Its translation: CASSLAGASYGYTF. Filled out from reference TRBV7-2 and TRBJ1-2, the complete variable domain reads GAGVSQSPSNKVTEKGKDVELRCDPISGHTALYWYRQSLGQGLEFLIYFQGNSAPDKSGLPSDRFSAERTGGSVSTLTIQRTQQEDSAVYLCASSLAGASYGYTFGSGTRLTVV.

J is TRBJ2-7 and V is TRBV28; D remains ambiguous. V was pared by 10 bases and J by 3 bases, with 13 bases between. Germline CDR1 and CDR2: MDHEN and SYDVKM. The CDR3 is 12 residues long. CDR3 sequence: CATSEVGYEQYF. The DNA for the CDR3 is TGTGCCACCTCAGAGGTGGGCTACGAGCAGTACTTC.

V gene TRBV19 combines with J gene TRBJ2-1; 9 bases fit TRBD1. Germline CDR1 is LNHDA and CDR2 is SQIVND (reference sequence). The CDR3 runs to 15 residues. The V gene end was trimmed by 6 bases and the J gene end by 1 base; junction bases not matched to a gene: 4. CDR3 bases: TGTGCCAGTAGGACGACAGGGGGGTCCTACAATGAGCAGTTCTTC. Protein: CASRTTGGSYNEQFF.

The J gene is TRBJ2-7, the V gene TRBV2; D is possibly TRBD1 (5 bases). V shed 6 bases and J shed 4 bases, with 16 bases lying between them. Germline V gene lookup returns CDR1 SNHLY and CDR2 FYNNEI. This CDR3 region has 14 residues. The CDR3 here is CASRARAGSYEQYF. Here the CDR3 DNA reads TGTGCCAGCAGAGCTAGGGCAGGGTCATACGAGCAGTACTTC.